This T cell receptor beta chain was found in a study of CD8 T cells in ankylosing spondylitis. General study findings and limits: Within matched ankylosing spondylitis synovial fluid, disease-linked clones were reportedly significantly enriched. A TCR beta motif made of fewer than 10 highly homologous variants seemed typical of ankylosing spondylitis blood. Previously reported in reactive arthritis synovial fluid and blood were some of the motif variants.

Each CDR3 protein is one row after TCRdb ran MiXCR on the 5' RACE reads. This table holds approximately 520,000 distinct CDR3 sequences, about 5.4% found once. Note on this clonotype: What it binds is not known.

The CDR3 covers 16 residues. Germline assignment: CDR1 MNHNS and CDR2 SASEGT. Trimming took off 3 bases at V and 5 bases at J, with 18 bases between the two ends. Sequenced input: blood, either unsorted or a sorted T cell fraction (not recorded which). This sequence joins TRBV6-1 and TRBJ2-3; a weak D match, TRBD1 (5 bases). The source is a male donor with ankylosing spondylitis. The CDR3 loop reads CASSDHSVREQDTQYF. For the CDR3, the DNA is TGTGCCAGCAGTGATCATTCTGTCAGGGAACAAGATACGCAGTATTTT.